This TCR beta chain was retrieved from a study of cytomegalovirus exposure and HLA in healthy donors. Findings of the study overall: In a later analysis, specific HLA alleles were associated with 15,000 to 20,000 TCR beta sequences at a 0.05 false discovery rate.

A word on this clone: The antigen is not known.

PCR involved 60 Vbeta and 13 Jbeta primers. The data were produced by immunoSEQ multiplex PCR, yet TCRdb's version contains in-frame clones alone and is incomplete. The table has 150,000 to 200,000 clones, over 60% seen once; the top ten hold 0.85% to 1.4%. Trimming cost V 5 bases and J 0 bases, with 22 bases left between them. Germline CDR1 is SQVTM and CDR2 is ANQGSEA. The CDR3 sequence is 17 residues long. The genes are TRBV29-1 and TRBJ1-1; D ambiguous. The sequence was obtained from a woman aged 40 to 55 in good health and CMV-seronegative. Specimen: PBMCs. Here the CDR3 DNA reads TGCAGCGTTTGGTCCCCGGGAGGCCTTCAATTGAACACTGAAGCTTTCTTT. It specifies CSVWSPGGLQLNTEAFF.